These 12 T cell receptor beta chains originate from one sample sequenced in a study of cytomegalovirus exposure and HLA in healthy donors. Primers for the PCR totalled 60 Vbeta and 13 Jbeta. The assay was immunoSEQ multiplex PCR, and TCRdb's table has in-frame clones only and misses some. The sample includes about 120,000 clones, around 86% of them seen just once. Sequencing input: PBMCs. Every receptor here comes from a woman aged 30 to 39 in good health and CMV-seronegative.

This clone was observed once. The V and J genes are TRBV7-2 and TRBJ2-2, with D perhaps matching TRBD2 (5 bases). The CDR3 is 15 residues long. Germline lookup yields CDR1 SGHTA and CDR2 FQGNSA. Trimming stripped 1 base from V and 0 bases from J, with 6 bases between. The CDR3 DNA is TGTGCCAGCAGCTTAGTACTAGCGAACACCGGGGAGCTGTTTTTT. Its translation is CASSLVLANTGELFF.

The chain links TRBV28 to TRBJ1-1; D uncertain. Trimming left V 4 bases short and J 9 bases short, with 15 bases between. This CDR3 comprises 13 residues. Germline V lookup: CDR1 MDHEN, CDR2 SYDVKM. CDR3 in amino acids: CASSSTPARQAFF. CDR3 in DNA: TGTGCCAGCAGTTCAACACCTGCGAGGCAAGCTTTCTTT.

The CDR3 is CASSQDLAGGREQYF. The CDR3 DNA reads as TGTGCCAGCAGCCAAGATCTAGCGGGAGGACGGGAGCAGTACTTC. The J gene is TRBJ2-7, the V gene TRBV14, with TRBD2 matching over 11 bases. The CDR3 loop spans 15 amino acids. V was clipped by 0 bases and J by 7 bases; unmatched bases: 5. Looked up from germline, CDR1 is SGHDN and CDR2 is FVKESK.

The V and J genes are TRBV19 and TRBJ1-5; perhaps TRBD1 as D (5 bases). Trimming shortened V by 4 bases and J by 3 bases, and 10 bases separated the two germline ends. The CDR3 has 14 residues. Germline V gene lookup returns CDR1 LNHDA and CDR2 SQIVND (reference sequence). The CDR3 protein is CASSTGFYNQPQHF. The CDR3 DNA reads as TGTGCCAGTAGTACAGGGTTTTACAATCAGCCCCAGCATTTT.

The genes are TRBV19 and TRBJ2-7; TRBD2 aligns across 7 bases. Germline V CDR1 and CDR2: LNHDA, SQIVND (reference sequence). This CDR3 region has 14 residues. The J segment lost 6 bases and the V segment lost 4 bases, leaving 9 bases of the junction unmatched. The CDR3 reads CASSKDTGGSEQYF. The CDR3 region has the DNA TGTGCCAGTAGTAAGGATACGGGAGGTAGCGAGCAGTACTTC.

The DNA of the CDR3 is TGTGCCAGCTCACCTAATACTAGCACAGATACGCAGTATTTT. It is translated as CASSPNTSTDTQYF. This chain links TRBV18 with TRBJ2-3; D is uncertain. This CDR3 has 14 residues. Trimming removed 3 bases from V and 0 bases from J, with 7 bases in between. Germline CDR1 KGHSH, CDR2 LQKENI.

The chain joins TRBV7-2 to TRBJ1-5; D is possibly TRBD1 (5 bases). Trimming took off 7 bases at V and 3 bases at J, with 13 bases between the two ends. Germline-derived CDR1 and CDR2 are SGHTA and FQGNSA. This CDR3 has 14 residues. The CDR3 region is CASTLQGSNQPQHF. As DNA, the CDR3 is TGTGCCAGCACCCTCCAGGGATCCAATCAGCCCCAGCATTTT.

This clone was seen only once. V gene TRBV7-7 combines with J gene TRBJ2-1, with 9 bases aligning to TRBD2. Trimming at V came to 2 bases and at J to 4 bases, leaving 15 bases not matched to a gene. CDR3 length equals 19 residues. Per germline, CDR1 SSHAT and CDR2 FNYEAQ (reference sequence). The CDR3 sequence is CASSLYPGGRENRYNEQFF. CDR3 in DNA: TGTGCCAGCAGCTTATACCCGGGCGGGAGGGAGAACAGGTACAATGAGCAGTTCTTC.

The chain carries TRBV19 and TRBJ2-7; perhaps TRBD1 as D (6 bases). The germline V gene encodes CDR1 LNHDA and CDR2 SQIVND (reference sequence). The V gene lost 3 bases and the J gene lost 5 bases, with 20 bases spanning the gap. The CDR3 contains 16 residues. This CDR3 is CASSISPKQGWNEQYF. DNA for the CDR3: TGTGCCAGTAGTATCAGTCCGAAACAGGGTTGGAACGAGCAGTACTTC.

The rearrangement links TRBV5-4 to TRBJ1-3; TRBD1 is a possible D gene (6 bases). This CDR3 is 17 amino acids long. The V end lost 4 bases, the J end lost 0 bases, and 17 bases lay between the germline ends. Germline values: CDR1 SGHNT, CDR2 YYREEE (reference sequence). The CDR3 sequence: CASSRGHSTFSGNTIYF. The CDR3 nucleotides are TGTGCCAGCAGCCGGGGACATTCCACATTCTCTGGAAACACCATATATTTT.

In DNA, the CDR3 is TGTGCCACCGGACAGGGGGAGACCCAGTACTTC. Translating gives CATGQGETQYF. The chain links TRBV11-2 to TRBJ2-5; 9 positions agree with TRBD1. Germline V lookup: CDR1 SGHAT, CDR2 FQNNGV. This CDR3 has 11 residues. J lost 5 bases, V lost 10 bases, and 2 bases had no gene match.

This chain uses TRBV7-2 with TRBJ2-1, with 9 nucleotides matching TRBD2. Germline V gives CDR1 SGHTA, CDR2 FQGNSA. The CDR3 has 15 residues. The V and J ends lost 5 bases and 4 bases, in that order; junction bases with no gene match: 6. The CDR3 spells CASSPGGLAYNEQFF. CDR3 nucleotides: TGTGCCAGCAGCCCAGGGGGACTAGCTTACAATGAGCAGTTCTTC.